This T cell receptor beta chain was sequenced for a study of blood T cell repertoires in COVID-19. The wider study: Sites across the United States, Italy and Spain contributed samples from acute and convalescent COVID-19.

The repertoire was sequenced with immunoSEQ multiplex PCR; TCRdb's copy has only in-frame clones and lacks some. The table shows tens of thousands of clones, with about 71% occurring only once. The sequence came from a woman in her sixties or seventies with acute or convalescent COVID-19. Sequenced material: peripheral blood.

CDR3 nucleotide sequence: TGTGCCAGCAGGCTGCCCAGGGGCAATCAGCCCCAGCATTTT. This sequence encodes CASRLPRGNQPQHF. The rearrangement uses TRBV6-5 and TRBJ1-5; possibly TRBD1 for D (5 bases). Trimming took 6 bases from V and 2 from J, leaving 11 bases between them. The CDR3 is 14 amino acids. The germline V gene has CDR1 MNHEY and CDR2 SVGAGI.